These 29 T cell receptor beta chains share one sample of origin, sequenced in a study of Graves' ophthalmopathy and Graves' hyperthyroidism. Beta-chain TCR CDR3 regions were amplified from RNA transcripts. An initial RT-PCR round employing HTBI primers preceded a second-round multiplex PCR. TCRdb ran MiXCR on the multiplex PCR reads and lists one entry per CDR3 protein. The sample yields 350,000 to 450,000 distinct CDR3 sequences, roughly 21% seen once. Sequencing input: peripheral blood. The receptors derive from a young woman with stable Graves' hyperthyroidism.

This clonotype came up a few times. The rearrangement joins TRBV7-8 to TRBJ1-5, with no clear D. The V end was cut by 1 base, the J end by 4 bases, with 14 bases between. Germline CDR1 reads SGHVS; CDR2 reads FQNEAQ. The CDR3 is made up of 16 amino acids. CDR3 DNA: TGTGCCAGCAGCTTAGAGAGGTTCCCGGGAAATCAGCCCCAGCATTTT. It specifies CASSLERFPGNQPQHF.

This clonotype was counted many times. The chain links TRBV12-3 or TRBV12-4 to TRBJ2-7; D uncertain. CDR3 length equals 13 residues. Trimming shortened V by 4 bases and J by 3 bases, and 10 bases separated the two germline ends. The CDR3, as DNA: TGTGCCAGCAGTTGGTCTTCCGGCTACGAGCAGTACTTC. Translated, it gives CASSWSSGYEQYF.

This clonotype has ten or more counts. The V and J genes are TRBV19 and TRBJ1-2; D gene ambiguous. V shed 2 bases and J shed 2 bases, with 12 bases lying between them. This CDR3 comprises 15 residues. Germline CDR1 and CDR2: LNHDA and SQIVND (reference sequence). DNA of the CDR3: TGTGCCAGTAGTATATCCGTGTCTAACAACTATGGCTACACCTTC. Protein product: CASSISVSNNYGYTF.

At least ten counts were recorded for this clonotype. The chain has TRBV11-3 and TRBJ2-5; 9 bases align to TRBD2. Germline assignment: CDR1 SGHNT and CDR2 YENEEA. This CDR3 region has 16 residues. J lost 5 bases, V lost 1 base, and 8 bases had no gene match. In DNA form, the CDR3 reads TGTGCCAGCAGCTTAGGAACAGATACTAGCGGGGAGACCCAGTACTTC. Amino acid sequence: CASSLGTDTSGETQYF.

Many counts were recorded for this clonotype. This chain connects TRBV6-2 or TRBV6-3 to TRBJ1-5; 7 bases are a match to TRBD1. The V and J ends lost 2 bases and 1 base, in that order; junction bases with no gene match: 14. Looked up from germline, CDR1 is MNHEY and CDR2 is SVGEGT. There are 19 residues in the CDR3. The CDR3 loop is CASSYRGGRGTLSNQPQHF. The CDR3 region has the DNA TGTGCCAGCAGTTACAGGGGAGGCAGGGGGACCCTCAGCAATCAGCCCCAGCATTTT.

The DNA for the CDR3 is TGTGCCAGCAGTTTACAAAACTACGAGCAGTACTTC. Amino acids: CASSLQNYEQYF. The J gene is TRBJ2-7, the V gene TRBV28, with unresolved D. The V gene lost 2 bases and the J gene lost 3 bases, with 5 bases spanning the gap. The CDR3 is 12 amino acids. The germline gives CDR1 MDHEN, CDR2 SYDVKM.

This clonotype was counted many times. The rearrangement links TRBV20-1 to TRBJ2-7; D uncertain. V gave up 1 base and J gave up 0 bases, with 10 bases separating them. The CDR3 is 14 residues long. Germline CDR1 is DFQATT and CDR2 is SNEGSKA (reference sequence). The CDR3: CSARVRQSSYEQYF. The CDR3 DNA is TGCAGTGCTAGAGTCCGGCAGTCCTCCTACGAGCAGTACTTC.

Concerning this clonotype itself: A much larger clone differs from this one at a single base, so this may be a read error. This chain uses TRBV18 with TRBJ2-7; tentatively, D is TRBD2 (5 bases). Trimming removed 2 bases from V and 1 base from J, with 12 bases in between. CDR1 is KGHSH and CDR2 is LQKENI in the germline V gene. The CDR3 spans 15 residues. The CDR3 sequence is CASSPANAGSYEQYF. In nucleotides, the CDR3 is TGTGCCAGCTCACCAGCTAACGCGGGTTCCTACGAGCAGTACTTC.

This clonotype was observed many times. The rearrangement uses TRBV5-1 and TRBJ2-3, with D maybe TRBD2 (6 bases). Trimming pared 2 bases from V and 2 bases from J, leaving 12 bases between. This CDR3 comprises 15 residues. From germline, CDR1 is SGHRS and CDR2 YFSETQ. CDR3 DNA sequence: TGCGCCAGCAGCTTCGGTAGCGGACCCACAGATACGCAGTATTTT. This encodes CASSFGSGPTDTQYF.

Many counts were recorded for this clonotype. CDR3 coding DNA: TGTGCCAGCAGTTTACGCAGCCTGGACGCTGAAGCTTTCTTT. Translating gives CASSLRSLDAEAFF. The chain couples TRBV28 to TRBJ1-1; D is unclear. From germline, CDR1 is MDHEN and CDR2 SYDVKM. Trimming took off 2 bases at V and 6 bases at J, with 13 bases between the two ends. The CDR3 totals 14 residues.

This clonotype was seen at least ten times. The rearrangement links TRBV29-1 to TRBJ1-1; 8 bases agree with TRBD1. Germline V CDR1 and CDR2: SQVTM, ANQGSEA. The CDR3 covers 11 residues. The V and J ends lost 1 base and 11 bases, in that order; junction bases with no gene match: 3. The DNA of the CDR3 is TGCAGCGTTGAAGGCCAGGGGGCGGCTTTCTTT. Its protein product is CSVEGQGAAFF.

This clonotype was seen repeatedly, ten times or more. The chain is built from TRBV7-8 and TRBJ2-7; D is undetermined. Looked up from germline, CDR1 is SGHVS and CDR2 is FQNEAQ. This CDR3 region has 14 residues. Trimming left V 2 bases short and J 0 bases short, with 8 bases between. The CDR3 DNA sequence: TGTGCCAGCAGCTTAATGACTTACTCCTACGAGCAGTACTTC. It specifies CASSLMTYSYEQYF.

The chain couples TRBV20-1 to TRBJ2-2; 8 bases fit TRBD2. V shed 5 bases, J shed 4 bases, and the junction held 6 bases outside the gene matches. Looked up from germline, CDR1 is DFQATT and CDR2 is SNEGSKA (reference sequence). The CDR3 is 14 residues long. In DNA, the CDR3 is TGCAGTGCTCTACGGGGGGGCCCCACCGGGGAGCTGTTTTTT. Amino acids: CSALRGGPTGELFF.

This clonotype came up many times. This sequence joins TRBV19 and TRBJ2-2; D is perhaps TRBD1 or TRBD2 (5 bases each). In germline, CDR1 is LNHDA, CDR2 SQIVND (reference sequence). The V end was cut by 3 bases, the J end by 6 bases, with 14 bases between. CDR3 length equals 15 residues. The CDR3 DNA reads TGTGCCAGTAGTATTGGGGGAGTGGGCGCCGGGGAGCTGTTTTTT. Encoded protein: CASSIGGVGAGELFF.

This clonotype was counted once. V is TRBV6-2 or TRBV6-3 and J is TRBJ1-1, with D possibly matching TRBD1 (5 bases). The V end lost 2 bases, the J end lost 2 bases, and 9 bases lay between the germline ends. This CDR3 is built from 14 residues. Germline V gene sequence: CDR1 MNHEY, CDR2 SVGEGT. CDR3 residues: CASSYGRTNTEAFF. CDR3 sequence (DNA): TGTGCCAGCAGTTACGGCAGGACAAACACTGAAGCTTTCTTT.

V gene TRBV6-1 combines with J gene TRBJ2-7; D gene ambiguous. Germline lookup yields CDR1 MNHNS and CDR2 SASEGT. With 7 bases removed from V and 6 bases from J, the gap between germline ends came to 13 bases. This CDR3 is built from 12 residues. In nucleotides, the CDR3 is TGTGCCAGCAACTACCCCCCGGGCGAGCAGTACTTC. It encodes CASNYPPGEQYF.

This clonotype was seen only a few times. The chain couples TRBV14 to TRBJ1-1, with D tentatively TRBD1 (5 bases). The germline V gene encodes CDR1 SGHDN and CDR2 FVKESK. This CDR3 has 14 amino acids. V was shortened by 5 bases and J by 5 bases, with 15 bases between the two germline ends. CDR3: CASSETQGYTEAFF. DNA of the CDR3: TGTGCCAGCAGCGAAACGCAGGGTTATACTGAAGCTTTCTTT.

This clonotype showed up many times. The chain employs TRBV2 and TRBJ2-7; D unclear. This CDR3 region has 13 residues. V was clipped by 3 bases and J by 5 bases, with 11 bases between them. The V gene's germline CDR1 is SNHLY and CDR2 FYNNEI. The CDR3 nucleotides are TGTGCCAGCAGTGACGCTATTTTCCACGAGCAGTACTTC. It yields the protein CASSDAIFHEQYF.

This clonotype was found many times. The rearrangement joins TRBV7-6 to TRBJ2-2; a possible D gene is TRBD2 (6 bases). CDR3 length: 16 amino acids. The V gene lost 0 bases and the J gene lost 1 base, with 9 bases spanning the gap. Germline V gene lookup returns CDR1 SGHVS and CDR2 FNYEAQ. CDR3 nucleotides: TGTGCCAGCAGCTTAGCGCGGCGGGAGAACACCGGGGAGCTGTTTTTT. This sequence encodes CASSLARRENTGELFF.

The V call is TRBV7-2, the J call TRBJ2-7, with 13 bases identical to TRBD2. The CDR3 is 15 amino acids. Germline V CDR1 and CDR2: SGHTA, FQGNSA. The V and J ends lost 5 bases and 6 bases, in that order; junction bases with no gene match: 7. CDR3: CASSTTSGRVVEQYF. The CDR3 DNA is TGTGCCAGCAGCACAACTAGCGGGAGGGTCGTCGAGCAGTACTTC.

On this clonotype: A read error may account for a junction end that differs from germline. This sequence joins TRBV6-1 and TRBJ2-2; no clear D. The CDR3 runs 16 residues. Germline CDR1 reads MNHNS; CDR2 reads SASEGT. The CDR3 region is CARSELNSLYTGELFF. For the CDR3, the DNA is TGTGCCAGAAGTGAACTAAACAGCCTGTACACCGGGGAGCTGTTTTTT.

This clonotype was recorded at least ten times. This chain uses TRBV28 with TRBJ1-6, with D perhaps matching TRBD1 (5 bases). CDR3 length: 13 residues. From germline, CDR1 is MDHEN and CDR2 SYDVKM. The V end lost 3 bases, the J end lost 13 bases, and 13 bases lay between the germline ends. The CDR3 bases are TGTGCCAGCAGTTTTGGGGGAACTCGGCCCCTCCACTTT. It codes for CASSFGGTRPLHF. Based on the CDR3 plus reference TRBV28 and TRBJ1-6, the full variable domain is DVKVTQSSRYLVKRTGEKVFLECVQDMDHENMFWYRQDPGLGLRLIYFSYDVKMKEKGDIPEGYSVSREKKERFSLILESASTNQTSMYLCASSFGGTRPLHFGNGTRLTVT.

The genes are TRBV20-1 and TRBJ2-2; D not certain. The V gene's germline CDR1 is DFQATT and CDR2 SNEGSKA (reference sequence). Trimming pared 2 bases from V and 5 bases from J, leaving 9 bases between. CDR3 length equals 13 residues. DNA for the CDR3: TGCAGTGCTAGACCTGGGTGGACCGGGGAGCTGTTTTTT. Protein sequence: CSARPGWTGELFF.

This clonotype was found many times. The chain carries TRBV4-2 and TRBJ1-6, with a possible D match to TRBD1 (5 bases). Trimming removed 0 bases at V and 0 bases at J, with 15 bases between. Germline loops: CDR1 LGHNA, CDR2 YNFKEQ. This CDR3 contains 19 residues. CDR3 sequence: CASSQDGAARSSYNSPLHF. The CDR3 region has the DNA TGTGCCAGCAGCCAAGATGGGGCAGCTCGGAGCTCCTATAATTCACCCCTCCACTTT.

This clonotype was recorded a few times. The chain combines TRBV20-1 with TRBJ1-1; 7 nucleotides agree with TRBD1. CDR3 size: 13 residues. Trimming removed 6 bases from V and 1 base from J; junction bases left unmatched: 5. The germline CDR1 and CDR2 sequences are DFQATT and SNEGSKA (reference sequence). The CDR3 bases are TGCAGTGCATCCGGGACAGAGAACACTGAAGCTTTCTTT. Translating gives CSASGTENTEAFF.

The CDR3 reads CASSQKGAGANVLTF. DNA of the CDR3: TGTGCCAGCAGCCAAAAGGGGGCTGGGGCCAACGTCCTGACTTTC. The V call is TRBV6-2 or TRBV6-3, the J call TRBJ2-6, with D tentatively TRBD1 (6 bases). CDR3 length: 15 amino acids. V gave up 6 bases and J gave up 2 bases, with 11 bases separating them. The germline V gene encodes CDR1 MNHEY and CDR2 SVGEGT.

This clonotype was seen many times. J is TRBJ1-2 and V is TRBV12-3 or TRBV12-4; 8 bases line up with TRBD1. Losses at the gene ends were 5 bases for V and 6 bases for J; bases not matched to a gene: 14. The CDR3 runs to 16 residues. The CDR3 spells CASSPPLGQGAHGYTF. Written as DNA, the CDR3 is TGTGCCAGCAGTCCCCCGTTGGGGCAGGGGGCCCATGGCTACACCTTC.

This clonotype was detected ten times or more. The CDR3 spells CASSLSVRNTGELFF. CDR3 in DNA: TGTGCCAGCAGTTTAAGTGTCAGGAACACCGGGGAGCTGTTTTTT. The rearrangement uses TRBV28 and TRBJ2-2; D is ambiguous. The CDR3 is 15 residues long. Trimming took 2 bases from V and 1 from J, leaving 8 bases between them. The germline gives CDR1 MDHEN, CDR2 SYDVKM.

This clonotype was observed a few times. The chain couples TRBV3-1 to TRBJ1-1; perhaps TRBD1 as D (5 bases). The V gene's germline CDR1 is LGHDT and CDR2 YNNKEL (reference sequence). The germline V and J ends were trimmed by 5 bases and 7 bases, with 17 bases remaining between them. CDR3 length: 14 amino acids. For the CDR3, the DNA is TGTGCCAGCAGCGGGACGGGAGGACGTAATGAAGCTTTCTTT. Translated, it gives CASSGTGGRNEAFF. Full variable domain (missing parts from reference TRBV3-1 and TRBJ1-1): DTAVSQTPKYLVTQMGNDKSIKCEQNLGHDTMYWYKQDSKKFLKIMFSYNNKELIINETVPNRFSPKSPDKAHLNLHINSLELGDSAVYFCASSGTGGRNEAFFGQGTRLTVV.